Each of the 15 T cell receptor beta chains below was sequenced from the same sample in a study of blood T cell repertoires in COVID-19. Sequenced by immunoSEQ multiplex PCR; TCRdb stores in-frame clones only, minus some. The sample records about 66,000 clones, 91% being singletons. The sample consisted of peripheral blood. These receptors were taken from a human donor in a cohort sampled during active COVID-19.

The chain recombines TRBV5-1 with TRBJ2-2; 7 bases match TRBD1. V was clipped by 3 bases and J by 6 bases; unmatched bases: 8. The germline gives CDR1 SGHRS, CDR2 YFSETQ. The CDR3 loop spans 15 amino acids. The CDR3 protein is CASSSGTDFSGELFF. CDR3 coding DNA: TGCGCCAGCAGCTCCGGGACAGATTTCTCCGGGGAGCTGTTTTTT.

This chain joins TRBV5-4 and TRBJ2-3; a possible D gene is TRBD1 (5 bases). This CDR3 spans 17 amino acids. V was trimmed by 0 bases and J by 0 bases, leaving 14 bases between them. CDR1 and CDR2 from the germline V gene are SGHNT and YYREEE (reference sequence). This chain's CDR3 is CASSLGVGQGSTDTQYF. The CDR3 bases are TGTGCCAGCAGCTTGGGGGTGGGGCAGGGCAGCACAGATACGCAGTATTTT.

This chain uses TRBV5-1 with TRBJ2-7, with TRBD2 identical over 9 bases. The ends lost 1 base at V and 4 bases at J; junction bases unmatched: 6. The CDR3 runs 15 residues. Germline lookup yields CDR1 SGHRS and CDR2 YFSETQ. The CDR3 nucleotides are TGCGCCAGCAGCTTGACGGTAGCGGGGGAGTACGAGCAGTACTTC. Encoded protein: CASSLTVAGEYEQYF.

CDR3 amino acids: CASRNPERQINTGELFF. DNA for the CDR3: TGTGCCAGCAGGAACCCGGAGAGACAGATAAACACCGGGGAGCTGTTTTTT. The chain has TRBV2 and TRBJ2-2; TRBD1 might be the D (5 bases). The CDR3 covers 17 residues. Germline V gene lookup returns CDR1 SNHLY and CDR2 FYNNEI. V was clipped by 6 bases and J by 2 bases, with 19 bases between them.

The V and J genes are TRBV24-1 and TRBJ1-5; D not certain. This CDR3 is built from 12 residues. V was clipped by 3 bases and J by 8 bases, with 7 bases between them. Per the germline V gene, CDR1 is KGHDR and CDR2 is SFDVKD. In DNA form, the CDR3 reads TGTGCCACCAGTGATACCGGGGAGCCCCAGCATTTT. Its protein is CATSDTGEPQHF.

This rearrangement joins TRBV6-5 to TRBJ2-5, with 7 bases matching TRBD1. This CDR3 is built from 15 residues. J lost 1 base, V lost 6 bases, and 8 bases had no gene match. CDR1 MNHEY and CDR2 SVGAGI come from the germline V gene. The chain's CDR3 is CASSRAGTAQETQYF. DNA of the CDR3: TGTGCCAGCAGCAGAGCCGGGACAGCCCAAGAGACCCAGTACTTC.

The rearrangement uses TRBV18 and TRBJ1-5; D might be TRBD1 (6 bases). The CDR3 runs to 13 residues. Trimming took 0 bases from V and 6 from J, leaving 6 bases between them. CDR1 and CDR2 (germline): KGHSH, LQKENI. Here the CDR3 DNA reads TGTGCCAGCTCACCACCGGACAGTCAGCCCCAGCATTTT. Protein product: CASSPPDSQPQHF.

This chain's CDR3 is CASSVDSGNTIYF. In DNA, the CDR3 is TGTGCCAGCAGTGTCGACAGTGGAAACACCATATATTTT. The chain employs TRBV2 and TRBJ1-3; D may be TRBD1 (5 bases). The V end was cut by 4 bases, the J end by 3 bases, with 7 bases between. The germline gives CDR1 SNHLY, CDR2 FYNNEI. The CDR3 consists of 13 residues.

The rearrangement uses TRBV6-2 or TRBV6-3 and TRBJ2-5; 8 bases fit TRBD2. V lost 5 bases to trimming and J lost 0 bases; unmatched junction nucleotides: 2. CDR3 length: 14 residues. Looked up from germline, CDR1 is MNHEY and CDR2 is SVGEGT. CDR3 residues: CASSTSGYQETQYF. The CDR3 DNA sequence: TGTGCCAGCAGTACTAGCGGTTACCAAGAGACCCAGTACTTC.

The CDR3 protein is CASSPSRGAYEQYF. CDR3 DNA sequence: TGTGCCAGCTCACCGAGTCGCGGCGCCTACGAGCAGTACTTC. This chain links TRBV18 with TRBJ2-7; no reliable D call. The V end was cut by 3 bases, the J end by 2 bases, with 11 bases between. CDR1 is KGHSH and CDR2 is LQKENI in the germline V gene. CDR3 length: 14 amino acids.

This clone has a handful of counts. In nucleotides, the CDR3 is TGTGCCAGCAGCAAAGACAGGGGCGCCTACGAGCAGTACTTC. This codes for CASSKDRGAYEQYF. J is TRBJ2-7 and V is TRBV7-9; 8 bases are a match to TRBD1. V lost 5 bases and J lost 2; bases outside the gene matches: 5. Germline CDR1 SEHNR, CDR2 FQNEAQ (reference sequence). CDR3 length equals 14 residues.

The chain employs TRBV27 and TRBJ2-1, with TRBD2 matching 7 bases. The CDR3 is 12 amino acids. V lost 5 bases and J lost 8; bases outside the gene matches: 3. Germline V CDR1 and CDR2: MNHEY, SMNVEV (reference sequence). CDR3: CASSRLADEQFF. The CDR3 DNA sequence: TGTGCCAGCAGTAGACTAGCCGATGAGCAGTTCTTC.

CDR3 coding DNA: TGTGCCAGCTCACCTAAGGCAGGTCAGACTAGCGGGAGGCTCGACGAGCAGTACTTC. Translating it yields CASSPKAGQTSGRLDEQYF. The J gene is TRBJ2-7, the V gene TRBV18, with 13 bases that match TRBD2. The V gene end was trimmed by 3 bases and the J gene end by 5 bases; junction bases not matched to a gene: 16. Per germline, CDR1 KGHSH and CDR2 LQKENI. The length of the CDR3 is 19 residues.

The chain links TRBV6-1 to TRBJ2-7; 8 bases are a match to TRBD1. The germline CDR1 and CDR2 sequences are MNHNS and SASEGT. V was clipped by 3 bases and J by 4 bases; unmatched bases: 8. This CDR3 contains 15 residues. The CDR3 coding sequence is TGTGCCAGCAGTGAGGGGACAGGTGAGATTTACGAGCAGTACTTC. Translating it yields CASSEGTGEIYEQYF.

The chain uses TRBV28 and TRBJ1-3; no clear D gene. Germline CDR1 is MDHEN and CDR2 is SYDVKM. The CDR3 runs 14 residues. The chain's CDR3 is CATEEGGDGNTIYF. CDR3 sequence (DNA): TGTGCAACCGAGGAGGGAGGTGACGGAAACACCATATATTTT. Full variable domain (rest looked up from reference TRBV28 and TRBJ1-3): DVKVTQSSRYLVKRTGEKVFLECVQDMDHENMFWYRQDPGLGLRLIYFSYDVKMKEKGDIPEGYSVSREKKERFSLILESASTNQTSMYLCATEEGGDGNTIYFGEGSWLTVV.